These 6 T cell receptor beta chains came from one sample sequenced in a study of regulatory T cells in long-lasting Graves disease. Time point defined: persistent/refractory GD, antithyroid drugs over 5 years with positive TRAb. The TCR library was made from RNA that had been extracted from PBMCs in TRIzol. Assembly of TCR beta libraries relied on iRepertoire HTBI primers together with Arm-PCR of CDR3 regions. One entry per CDR3 protein results from TCRdb running MiXCR on the multiplex PCR reads. The data show about 460,000 distinct CDR3 sequences, 20% to 25% seen once. Source: peripheral blood mononuclear cells (PBMCs), taken when the disease was refractory, from a patient treated with antithyroid drugs. The receptors shown here come from a female donor with Graves disease.

As concerns this clonotype: The conserved closing phenylalanine or tryptophan is absent in this CDR3, likely reflecting a read error. The rearrangement uses TRBV7-2 and TRBJ1-2; D gene ambiguous. The CDR3 sequence is 11 residues long. Per germline, CDR1 SGHTA and CDR2 FQGNSA. V lost 0 bases, J lost 5 bases, and 1 base lay in between. In DNA, the CDR3 is TGTGCCAGCAGCTTAGCATATGGCTACACCTCC. Translated, it gives CASSLAYGYTS.

This clonotype has ten or more counts. This chain links TRBV7-9 with TRBJ2-5, with 8 nucleotides matching TRBD1. The CDR3 totals 15 residues. V lost 5 bases, J lost 1 base, and 6 bases stayed unmatched. Germline lookup yields CDR1 SEHNR and CDR2 FQNEAQ (reference sequence). CDR3 residues: CASSPRGQGQETQYF. CDR3 sequence (DNA): TGTGCCAGCAGCCCACGTGGACAGGGCCAAGAGACCCAGTACTTC. The entire variable domain, with the rest obtained from reference TRBV7-9 and TRBJ2-5, is as follows: DTGVSQNPRHKITKRGQNVTFRCDPISEHNRLYWYRQTLGQGPEFLTYFQNEAQLEKSRLLSDRFSAERPKGSFSTLEIQRTEQGDSAMYLCASSPRGQGQETQYFGPGTRLLVL.

This clonotype was observed many times. The rearrangement links TRBV19 to TRBJ1-2; TRBD1 matches 7 bases. The CDR3 extends over 11 amino acids. After removal of 10 bases from V and 4 bases from J, the junction contained 3 bases not matched to a gene. Per germline, CDR1 LNHDA and CDR2 SQIVND (reference sequence). The CDR3 region is CATTGVYGYTF. CDR3 nucleotide sequence: TGTGCCACCACAGGGGTCTATGGCTACACCTTC.

This chain joins TRBV5-1 and TRBJ2-3; 7 bases align to TRBD2. The CDR3 extends over 16 amino acids. V trimming: 0 bases; J trimming: 2 bases; junction bases outside the gene matches: 6. In germline, CDR1 is SGHRS, CDR2 YFSETQ. Here the CDR3 DNA reads TGCGCCAGCAGCTTGGGATCTAGCGGAGACACAGATACGCAGTATTTT. Translating it yields CASSLGSSGDTDTQYF.

The table lists this clonotype with many counts. The rearrangement joins TRBV20-1 to TRBJ2-7; 10 nucleotides line up with TRBD2. The germline V gene encodes CDR1 DFQATT and CDR2 SNEGSKA (reference sequence). V was pared by 8 bases and J by 5 bases, with 12 bases of the junction left unmatched. This CDR3 has 14 amino acids. The CDR3 DNA sequence: TGCAGTCTGCAGCGGGGGGGCCTGACAAACGAGCAGTACTTC. Its protein product is CSLQRGGLTNEQYF.

This clonotype has just a few counts. The genes are TRBV6-5 and TRBJ1-5; D is uncertain. This CDR3 has 15 residues. V gave up 2 bases and J gave up 3 bases, with 11 bases separating them. Germline V gene sequence: CDR1 MNHEY, CDR2 SVGAGI. DNA for the CDR3: TGTGCCAGCAGTTACACGGTGGACGACAATCAGCCCCAGCATTTT. It is translated as CASSYTVDDNQPQHF.